This T cell receptor (beta chain) was identified during a study of Graves' ophthalmopathy and Graves' hyperthyroidism. RNA transcripts provided the template for amplifying TCR beta CDR3 regions. A first-round RT-PCR used HTBI primers, followed by a second-round multiplex PCR. TCRdb itself ran the multiplex PCR reads through MiXCR, one entry per CDR3 protein. The data show approximately 330,000 distinct CDR3 sequences, with about 17% seen just once and about 12% held by the top ten. General study results and limits: Both an approximately 70% sensitivity and an approximately 75% specificity characterized the model's predictions of ophthalmopathy progression. Discriminating ophthalmopathy from stable hyperthyroidism, a 13-signature model attained a sensitivity of 85% to 90% and a specificity of about 79%.

This CDR3 has 15 amino acids. CDR1 and CDR2 from the germline V gene are SEHNR and FQNEAQ (reference sequence). Losses at the gene ends were 5 bases for V and 8 bases for J; bases not matched to a gene: 9. This clonotype has at least ten counts. Antigen: not known. The source material was peripheral blood. V usage is TRBV7-9 and J usage is TRBJ1-6; TRBD1 matches 7 bases. The sequence was collected from an adult man with Graves' ophthalmopathy. For the CDR3, the DNA is TGTGCCAGCAGCCCAACGAAGGGGGCCTATTCACCCCTCCACTTT. Its protein product is CASSPTKGAYSPLHF.